This T cell receptor (beta chain) was captured by sequencing in a study of blood T cell repertoires in COVID-19. The method was immunoSEQ multiplex PCR; TCRdb's version includes in-frame clones alone and lacks a portion of them. The data hold over 150,000 clones, with approximately 80% observed a single time. This CDR3 contains 19 residues. Looked up from germline, CDR1 is SGDLS and CDR2 is YYNGEE. V was cut by 0 bases and J by 5 bases, with 26 bases left in between. The sequencing input was PBMCs or T cells enriched from blood (not recorded which). V is TRBV9 and J is TRBJ2-5, with D possibly matching TRBD2 (8 bases). This receptor was taken from a woman aged 55-69 years who had recovered from COVID-19. This CDR3 reads CASSVGISGDSMRSETQYF. DNA for the CDR3: TGTGCCAGCAGCGTAGGAATTAGCGGGGACAGCATGCGGTCGGAGACCCAGTACTTC. Looking up the rest from reference TRBV9 and TRBJ2-5 gives the full variable domain: DSGVTQTPKHLITATGQRVTLRCSPRSGDLSVYWYQQSLDQGLQFLIQYYNGEERAKGNILERFSAQQFPDLHSELNLSSLELGDSALYFCASSVGISGDSMRSETQYFGPGTRLLVL.